The sequence of this T cell receptor beta chain was determined in a study of T cell repertoires in cytomegalovirus infection. General study points: CMV-specific TCR beta clonotypes restricted by HLA-C dominated the ex vivo response.

The CDR3 runs 14 residues. The germline CDR1 and CDR2 sequences are MRHNA and SNTAGT. Trimming cost V 6 bases and J 3 bases; bases outside gene matches: 3. TCRdb independently ran MiXCR on the reads; one entry per CDR3 protein. The sample holds about 310,000 distinct CDR3 sequences, approximately 25% seen once. Comments on this clonotype: Antigen unknown.

The sequencing used cultured PBMCs, collected from culture after CMV antigen stimulation. The chain carries TRBV6-4 and TRBJ2-2, with 8 bases aligning to TRBD2. The clonotype originates from a human donor in good health (CMV status not recorded). Some clones in this sample may be carry-over from other donors' samples. CDR3 sequence: CASRLAEDTGELFF. The DNA of the CDR3 is TGTGCCAGCAGACTAGCGGAGGACACCGGGGAGCTGTTTTTT.